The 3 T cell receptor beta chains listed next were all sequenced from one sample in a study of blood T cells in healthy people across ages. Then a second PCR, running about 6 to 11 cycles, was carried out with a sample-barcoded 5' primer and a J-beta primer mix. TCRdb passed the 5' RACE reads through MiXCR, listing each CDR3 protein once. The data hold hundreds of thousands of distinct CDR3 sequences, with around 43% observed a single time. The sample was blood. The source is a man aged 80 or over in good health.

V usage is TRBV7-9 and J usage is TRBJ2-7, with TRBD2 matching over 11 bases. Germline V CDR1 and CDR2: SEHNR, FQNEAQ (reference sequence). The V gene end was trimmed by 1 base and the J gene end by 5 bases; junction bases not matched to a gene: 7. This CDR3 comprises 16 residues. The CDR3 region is CASSLGGSGRADEQYF. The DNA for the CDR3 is TGTGCCAGCAGCTTAGGAGGTAGCGGGAGGGCCGACGAGCAGTACTTC.

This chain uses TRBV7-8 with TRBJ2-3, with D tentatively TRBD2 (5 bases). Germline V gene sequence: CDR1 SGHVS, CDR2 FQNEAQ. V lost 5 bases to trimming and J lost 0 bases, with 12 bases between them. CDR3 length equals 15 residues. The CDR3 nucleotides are TGTGCCAGCAGCGGACTCGGGCTTAGCACAGATACGCAGTATTTT. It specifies CASSGLGLSTDTQYF. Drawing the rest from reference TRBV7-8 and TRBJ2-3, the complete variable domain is GAGVSQSPRYKVAKRGQDVALRCDPISGHVSLFWYQQALGQGPEFLTYFQNEAQLDKSGLPSDRFFAERPEGSVSTLKIQRTQQEDSAVYLCASSGLGLSTDTQYFGPGTRLTVL.

The CDR3 region has the DNA TGTGCCAGCAAATATAGGGGCTCCTACAATGAGCAGTTCTTC. This gives the protein CASKYRGSYNEQFF. V and J are TRBV28 and TRBJ2-1; TRBD1 might be the D (5 bases). Per germline, CDR1 MDHEN and CDR2 SYDVKM. The CDR3 contains 14 residues. V dropped 7 bases and J dropped 0 bases, with 10 bases sitting between them.